A selection of T cell receptor beta chains follows, all from one sample in a study of identical twins. One entry per CDR3 protein, called by TCRdb with MiXCR from the 5' RACE reads. In the table there are 450,000 to 600,000 distinct CDR3 sequences, 20% to 25% of which are singletons. This same sample was also part of a study on yellow fever vaccine responses in identical twins.

Sequencing input: CD4+ T cells sorted from blood. The receptors were gathered from a woman between 18 and 29 years old in good health. The CDR3 runs from the conserved cysteine through the conserved F or W. D genes are given only for firm matches. Only part of the rows carry a size: once, few, many, or a class if the clone is expanded.

-,TRBJ1-1,-,TRBV20-1,TGCAGTGCCCCTCGGTTGAACACTGAAGCTTTCTTT,CSAPRLNTEAFF
-,TRBJ1-5,once,TRBV20-1,TGCAGCGTCGCGGGGTTGAATCAGCCCCAGCATTTT,CSVAGLNQPQHF
-,TRBJ1-2,few,TRBV7-9,TGTGCCAGCAGCACGGATATCCCCAACTATGGCTACACCTTC,CASSTDIPNYGYTF
-,TRBJ1-1,few,TRBV14,TGTGCCAGCAGTCTGGTAGGGGGGATTGCTTTCTTT,CASSLVGGIAFF
-,TRBJ2-1,-,TRBV4-1,TGCGCCAGCAGCCGGGGCACGGGGGCGGGAATCTACAATGAGCAGTTCTTC,CASSRGTGAGIYNEQFF
-,TRBJ1-5,-,TRBV10-3,TGTGCCATCAGTGAATCCGATGGGAATCAGCCCCAGCATTTT,CAISESDGNQPQHF
-,TRBJ2-6,few,TRBV29-1,TGCAGCGTTGGTCCCCGGGGGGCCAACGTCCTGACTTTC,CSVGPRGANVLTF
TRBD1,TRBJ2-1,few,TRBV4-1,TGCGCCAGCAGCCAAGATGGGGGGACAGGTTCCTACAATGAGCAGTTCTTC,CASSQDGGTGSYNEQFF
TRBD1,TRBJ2-5,few,TRBV7-9,TGTGCCAGCAGCTTAGGTCCAGGGGGCGATGAGACCCAGTACTTC,CASSLGPGGDETQYF
-,TRBJ1-2,-,TRBV2,TGTGCCAGCAGGGGCGACTATGGCTACACCTTC,CASRGDYGYTF
-,TRBJ2-1,few,TRBV7-9,TGTGCCAGCAGCGACCGGAGCGGTGTTACCTACAATGAGCAGTTCTTC,CASSDRSGVTYNEQFF
-,TRBJ2-5,-,TRBV11-2,TGTGCCAGCAGCCGAGCCGCGGGCGAGGTGGCAGAGACCCAGTACTTC,CASSRAAGEVAETQYF
-,TRBJ1-1,few,TRBV20-1,TGCAGTGCTAGGAAGAACACTGAAGCTTTCTTT,CSARKNTEAFF
TRBD1,TRBJ2-5,-,TRBV5-1,TGCGCCAGCACCCCATTTCGGCTTGGGGACAGCCAAGAGACCCAGTACTTC,CASTPFRLGDSQETQYF
-,TRBJ1-3,-,TRBV28,TGTGCCAGCAGACCGGCGGGGCAGGGAGGTGGAAACACCATATATTTT,CASRPAGQGGGNTIYF
-,TRBJ2-3,-,TRBV7-6,TGTGCCAGCAGCTTAGGTGTTAGTGCAGGCCGGGATACGCAGTATTTT,CASSLGVSAGRDTQYF
-,TRBJ2-7,-,TRBV5-1,TGCGCCAGCAGCTTGGCCGGACCCGAGGTACACGAGCAGTACTTC,CASSLAGPEVHEQYF
-,TRBJ2-1,-,TRBV12-3/TRBV12-4,TGTGCCAGCAGTTTGGCCGGGATTACCAATGAGCAGTTCTTC,CASSLAGITNEQFF
-,TRBJ2-7,-,TRBV5-1,TGCGCCAGCAGCTTGGTTGGGAAAAGCTCCTACGAGCAGTACTTC,CASSLVGKSSYEQYF
TRBD2,TRBJ2-3,-,TRBV5-1,TGCGCCAGCAGCTTCTCACTAGCGGGGGAGGGAGATACGCAGTATTTT,CASSFSLAGEGDTQYF
-,TRBJ1-6,-,TRBV9,TGTGCCAGCAGCGCAGGGACACTAAATTCACCCCTCCACTTT,CASSAGTLNSPLHF
TRBD1,TRBJ2-7,many,TRBV5-1,TGCGCCAGCAGCTTAGGGACAGGGGGCTCCCCGACCTACGAGCAGTACTTC,CASSLGTGGSPTYEQYF
TRBD1,TRBJ2-1,-,TRBV12-3/TRBV12-4,TGTGCCAGCAGTCCCATACAGGGGAGCTCCTACAATGAGCAGTTCTTC,CASSPIQGSSYNEQFF